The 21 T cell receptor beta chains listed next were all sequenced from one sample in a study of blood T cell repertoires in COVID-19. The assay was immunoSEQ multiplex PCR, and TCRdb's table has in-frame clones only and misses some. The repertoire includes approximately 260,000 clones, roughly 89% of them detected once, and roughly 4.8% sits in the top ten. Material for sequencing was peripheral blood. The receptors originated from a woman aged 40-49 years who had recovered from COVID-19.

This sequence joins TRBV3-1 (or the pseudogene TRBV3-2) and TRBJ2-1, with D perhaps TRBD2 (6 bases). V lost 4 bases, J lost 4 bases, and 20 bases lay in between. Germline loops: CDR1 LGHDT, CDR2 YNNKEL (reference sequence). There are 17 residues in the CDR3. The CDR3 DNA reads TGTGCCAGCAGCCCGTCACCGTTGGGGGGTGTATACAATGAGCAGTTCTTC. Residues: CASSPSPLGGVYNEQFF.

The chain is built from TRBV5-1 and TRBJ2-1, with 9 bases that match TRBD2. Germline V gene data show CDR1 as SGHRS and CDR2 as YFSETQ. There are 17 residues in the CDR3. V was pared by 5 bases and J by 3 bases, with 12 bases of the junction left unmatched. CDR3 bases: TGCGCCAGCAGAGGGGGAATGACTAGCGGAGACTACAATGAGCAGTTCTTC. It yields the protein CASRGGMTSGDYNEQFF.

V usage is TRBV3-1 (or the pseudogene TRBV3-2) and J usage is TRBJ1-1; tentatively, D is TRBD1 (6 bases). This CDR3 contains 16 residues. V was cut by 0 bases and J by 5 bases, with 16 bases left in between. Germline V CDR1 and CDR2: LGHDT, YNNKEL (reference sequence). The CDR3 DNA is TGTGCCAGCAGCCAAGAGCGTTGGGGGGGCCCGACTGAAGCTTTCTTT. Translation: CASSQERWGGPTEAFF.

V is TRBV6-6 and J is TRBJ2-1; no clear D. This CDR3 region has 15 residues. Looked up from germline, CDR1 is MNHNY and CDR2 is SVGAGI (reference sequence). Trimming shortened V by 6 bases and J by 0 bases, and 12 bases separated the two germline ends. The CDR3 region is CASRNILSSYNEQFF. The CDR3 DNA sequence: TGTGCCAGCAGAAATATTCTAAGCTCCTACAATGAGCAGTTCTTC.

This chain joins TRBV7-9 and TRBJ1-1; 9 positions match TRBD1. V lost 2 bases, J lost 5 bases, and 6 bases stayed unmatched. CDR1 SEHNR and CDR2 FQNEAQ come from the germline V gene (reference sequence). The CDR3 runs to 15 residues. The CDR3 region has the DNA TGTGCCAGCAGCTTATCGTTAGACAGGGGGACTGAAGCTTTCTTT. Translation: CASSLSLDRGTEAFF.

The CDR3 bases are TGTGCCAGCTCACCATTTACAGACGAAACTGAAGCTTTCTTT. It encodes CASSPFTDETEAFF. The genes are TRBV18 and TRBJ1-1; no clear D. Germline CDR1 reads KGHSH; CDR2 reads LQKENI. CDR3 length: 14 amino acids. V lost 2 bases to trimming and J lost 5 bases, with 12 bases between them.

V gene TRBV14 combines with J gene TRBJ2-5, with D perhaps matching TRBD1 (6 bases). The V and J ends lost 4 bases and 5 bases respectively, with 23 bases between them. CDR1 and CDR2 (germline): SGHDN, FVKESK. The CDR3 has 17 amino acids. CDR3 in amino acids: CASSLNLHPDRWETQYF. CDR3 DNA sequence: TGTGCCAGCAGCCTAAATCTCCACCCGGACAGATGGGAGACCCAGTACTTC.

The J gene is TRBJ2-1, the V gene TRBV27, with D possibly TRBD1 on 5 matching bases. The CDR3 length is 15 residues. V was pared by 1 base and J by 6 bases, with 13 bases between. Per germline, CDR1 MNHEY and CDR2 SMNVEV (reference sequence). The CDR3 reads CASSLLGVGVNEQFF. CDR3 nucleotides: TGTGCCAGCAGTTTATTAGGGGTAGGAGTCAATGAGCAGTTCTTC.

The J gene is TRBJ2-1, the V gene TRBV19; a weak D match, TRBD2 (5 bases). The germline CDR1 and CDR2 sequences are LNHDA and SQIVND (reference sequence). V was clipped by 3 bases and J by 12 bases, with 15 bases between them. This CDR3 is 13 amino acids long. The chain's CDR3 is CASSIGPEGRQFF. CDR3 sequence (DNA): TGTGCCAGTAGTATCGGGCCCGAGGGCCGGCAGTTCTTC.

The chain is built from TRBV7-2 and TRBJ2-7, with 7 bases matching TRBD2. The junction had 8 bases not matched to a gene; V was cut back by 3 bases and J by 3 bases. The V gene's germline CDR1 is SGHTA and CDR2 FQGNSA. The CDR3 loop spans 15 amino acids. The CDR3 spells CASSLVRGGSYEQYV. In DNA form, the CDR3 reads TGTGCCAGCAGCTTGGTGAGAGGCGGGAGCTACGAGCAGTACGTC.

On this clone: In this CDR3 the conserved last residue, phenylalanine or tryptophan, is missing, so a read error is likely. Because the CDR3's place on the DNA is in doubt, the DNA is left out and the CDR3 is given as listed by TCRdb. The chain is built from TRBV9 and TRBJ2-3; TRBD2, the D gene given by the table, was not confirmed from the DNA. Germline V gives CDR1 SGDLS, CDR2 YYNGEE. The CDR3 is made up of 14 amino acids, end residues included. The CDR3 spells CASSFRTSGRAFLR.

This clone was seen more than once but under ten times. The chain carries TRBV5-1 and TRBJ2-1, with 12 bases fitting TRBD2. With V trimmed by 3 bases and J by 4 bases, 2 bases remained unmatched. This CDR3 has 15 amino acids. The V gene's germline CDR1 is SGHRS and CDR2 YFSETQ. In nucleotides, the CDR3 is TGCGCCAGCAGCTCGACTAGCGGGAGTTACAATGAGCAGTTCTTC. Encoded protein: CASSSTSGSYNEQFF.

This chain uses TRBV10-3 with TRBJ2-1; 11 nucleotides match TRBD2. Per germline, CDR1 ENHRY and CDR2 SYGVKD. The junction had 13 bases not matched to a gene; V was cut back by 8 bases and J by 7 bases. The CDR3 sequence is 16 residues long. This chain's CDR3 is CAIALSVAGGRNEQFF. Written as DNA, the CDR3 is TGTGCCATCGCCCTTTCGGTAGCGGGGGGGAGGAATGAGCAGTTCTTC.

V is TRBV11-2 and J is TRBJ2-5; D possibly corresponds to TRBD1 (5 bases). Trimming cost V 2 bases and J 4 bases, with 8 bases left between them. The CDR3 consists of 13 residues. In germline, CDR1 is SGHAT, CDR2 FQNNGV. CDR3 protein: CASSLRQIETQYF. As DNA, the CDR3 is TGTGCCAGCAGCTTAAGACAGATAGAGACCCAGTACTTC.

CDR3 amino acids: CASSHAGGSGANVLTF. The DNA of the CDR3 is TGCGCCAGCAGCCATGCAGGGGGTTCTGGGGCCAACGTCCTGACTTTC. The V gene is TRBV4-1, the J gene TRBJ2-6, with 7 bases lining up with TRBD1. J gave up 1 base and V 3 bases, and 3 bases lay outside the gene matches. CDR3 size: 16 residues. Germline CDR1 reads MGHRA; CDR2 reads YSYEKL.

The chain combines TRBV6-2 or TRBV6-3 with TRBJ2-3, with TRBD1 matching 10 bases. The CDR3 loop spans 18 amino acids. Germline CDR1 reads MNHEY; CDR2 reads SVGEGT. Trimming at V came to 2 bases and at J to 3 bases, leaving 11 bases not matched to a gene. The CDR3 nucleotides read TGTGCCAGCAGTTACACGATTGGACAGGGGGGTATTACAGATACGCAGTATTTT. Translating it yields CASSYTIGQGGITDTQYF.

CDR3 nucleotide sequence: TGTGCCAGCAGCTTACCCGGACAGGCGGGGCAGTACTTC. It is translated as CASSLPGQAGQYF. The V call is TRBV7-9, the J call TRBJ2-7; 7 bases agree with TRBD1. Per germline, CDR1 SEHNR and CDR2 FQNEAQ (reference sequence). Unmatched junction bases numbered 7, after V lost 2 bases and J lost 9 bases. The CDR3 is 13 residues long.

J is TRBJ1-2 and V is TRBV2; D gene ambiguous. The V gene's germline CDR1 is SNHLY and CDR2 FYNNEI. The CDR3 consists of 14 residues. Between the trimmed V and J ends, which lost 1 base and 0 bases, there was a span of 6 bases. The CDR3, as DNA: TGTGCCAGCAGTGAAGACAGACCTAACTATGGCTACACCTTC. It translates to CASSEDRPNYGYTF.

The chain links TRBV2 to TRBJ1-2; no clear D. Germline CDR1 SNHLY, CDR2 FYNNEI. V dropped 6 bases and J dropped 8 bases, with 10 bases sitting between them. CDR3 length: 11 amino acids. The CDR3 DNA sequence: TGTGCCAGCAGAACGGGTGGGGGCTACACCTTC. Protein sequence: CASRTGGGYTF.

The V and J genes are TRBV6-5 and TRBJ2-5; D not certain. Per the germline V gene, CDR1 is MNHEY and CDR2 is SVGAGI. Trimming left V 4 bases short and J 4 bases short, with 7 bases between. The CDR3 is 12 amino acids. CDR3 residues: CASSSSGETQYF. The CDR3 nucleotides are TGTGCCAGCAGTTCCAGTGGAGAGACCCAGTACTTC.

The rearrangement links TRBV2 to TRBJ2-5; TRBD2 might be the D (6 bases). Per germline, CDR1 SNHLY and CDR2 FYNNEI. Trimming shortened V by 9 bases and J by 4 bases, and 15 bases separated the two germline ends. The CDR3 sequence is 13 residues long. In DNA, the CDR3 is TGTGCCAGGAGTACGGGCGGGGCAGAGACCCAGTACTTC. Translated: CARSTGGAETQYF.